A few counts support the clone carrying this T cell receptor (beta chain). Its target is unknown. The CDR3 runs to 16 residues. V lost 4 bases and J lost 10; bases outside the gene matches: 14. The entry originates in a study of cytomegalovirus exposure and HLA in healthy donors. Study summary: T cells numbering about 200 million yielded approximately 120 million unique TCR beta sequences in an earlier analysis. Researchers found that approximately 85% of fewer than 450 genotyped donors fell within the Caucasian-associated ancestry cluster.

Vbeta (60) and Jbeta (13) primers were used in the PCR. Clones were read by immunoSEQ multiplex PCR, and TCRdb kept only the in-frame ones, dropping some. The sample holds roughly 100,000 clones, roughly three fifths seen once. Study-wide results and caveats: Presence/absence analyses assumed roughly uniform sequencing depth across donors. Testing in vitro showed a few CMV-associated chains specific for CMV antigens.

The sequenced sample consisted of PBMCs. This TCR was recovered from a human donor in good health. The chain combines TRBV5-3 with TRBJ2-1, with 10 positions matching TRBD2. TRBV5-3 is an open reading frame, and its role is uncertain. Here the CDR3 reads CARSIPGLAALWEQFF. CDR3 in DNA: TGTGCCAGAAGCATACCAGGACTAGCGGCCCTTTGGGAGCAGTTCTTC.